Presented here are 14 T cell receptor beta chains from one specimen sequenced in a study of T cell responses to AZD1222 COVID-19 vaccine. The table came from immunoSEQ multiplex PCR; TCRdb's copy has only in-frame clones and leaves some out. In the table there are about 160,000 clones, around 94% of which are singletons. The material was peripheral blood, obtained 28 days after the second AZD1222 dose. These receptors were collected from an adult who received the AZD1222 COVID-19 vaccine.

The chain uses TRBV6-6 and TRBJ1-2; D gene ambiguous. Trimming stripped 5 bases from V and 0 bases from J, with 7 bases between. Germline V lookup: CDR1 MNHNY, CDR2 SVGAGI (reference sequence). This CDR3 comprises 13 residues. Written as DNA, the CDR3 is TGTGCCAGCAGTCGCCCCCCTAACTATGGCTACACCTTC. Protein: CASSRPPNYGYTF.

The chain combines TRBV6-5 with TRBJ2-1, with 13 bases matching TRBD2. Germline V gives CDR1 MNHEY, CDR2 SVGAGI. Unmatched junction bases numbered 6, after V lost 4 bases and J lost 6 bases. This CDR3 is built from 16 residues. The CDR3 region is CASSFQLAGGSNEQFF. CDR3 nucleotide sequence: TGTGCCAGCAGTTTTCAACTAGCGGGAGGGAGCAATGAGCAGTTCTTC.

V and J are TRBV7-6 and TRBJ1-1; D is uncertain. CDR3 size: 11 residues. CDR1 SGHVS and CDR2 FNYEAQ come from the germline V gene. Deletions cut 4 bases from V and 6 bases from J, with 6 bases between. CDR3 residues: CASSSGPEAFF. CDR3 DNA sequence: TGTGCCAGCAGCTCTGGACCTGAAGCTTTCTTT. Complete variable domain (other parts from reference TRBV7-6 and TRBJ1-1): GAGVSQSPRYKVTKRGQDVALRCDPISGHVSLYWYRQALGQGPEFLTYFNYEAQQDKSGLPNDRFSAERPEGSISTLTIQRTEQRDSAMYRCASSSGPEAFFGQGTRLTVV.

As DNA, the CDR3 is TGTGCCAGTAGTATTAGCGCAGCCCTGAACACTGAAGCTTTCTTT. Its translation: CASSISAALNTEAFF. The chain couples TRBV19 to TRBJ1-1, with D unclear. The V and J ends lost 3 bases and 0 bases respectively, with 11 bases between them. CDR1 and CDR2 (germline): LNHDA, SQIVND (reference sequence). CDR3 length: 15 residues.

The chain carries TRBV20-1 and TRBJ1-1; D remains unclear. Germline lookup yields CDR1 DFQATT and CDR2 SNEGSKA (reference sequence). The CDR3 spans 10 residues. Trimming shortened V by 0 bases and J by 10 bases, and 6 bases separated the two germline ends. The CDR3 nucleotides are TGCAGTGCTAGAGAGGTGGGAGCTTTCTTT. It yields the protein CSAREVGAFF.

This rearrangement joins TRBV5-1 to TRBJ2-5, with D perhaps matching TRBD2 (6 bases). The V and J ends lost 4 bases and 2 bases respectively, with 18 bases between them. The CDR3 spans 16 residues. The germline CDR1 and CDR2 sequences are SGHRS and YFSETQ. This CDR3 reads CASSPHGTAVQETQYF. For the CDR3, the DNA is TGCGCCAGCAGCCCCCACGGGACTGCCGTTCAAGAGACCCAGTACTTC. Full variable domain (outside the CDR3, taken from reference TRBV5-1 and TRBJ2-5): KAGVTQTPRYLIKTRGQQVTLSCSPISGHRSVSWYQQTPGQGLQFLFEYFSETQRNKGNFPGRFSGRQFSNSRSEMNVSTLELGDSALYLCASSPHGTAVQETQYFGPGTRLLVL.

This clone was found a few times. The rearrangement uses TRBV2 and TRBJ1-2; D is unclear. CDR3 length equals 14 residues. In germline, CDR1 is SNHLY, CDR2 FYNNEI. With 0 bases removed from V and 2 bases from J, the gap between germline ends came to 7 bases. As DNA, the CDR3 is TGTGCCAGCAGTGAAGCCGGGCGGAACTATGGCTACACCTTC. Translated, it gives CASSEAGRNYGYTF.

The chain carries TRBV21-1 and TRBJ2-1; the D call of TRBD1 is as the table states it, not checked on the DNA. TRBV21-1 is described as a pseudogene. The CDR3 extends over 17 amino acids. The CDR3 coding sequence is TGTGCCAGCAGCAAAGGAAGGGACAGGGGCCACTACAATGAGCAGTTCTTC. As protein: CASSKGRDRGHYNEQFF.

The chain combines TRBV2 with TRBJ2-7; unclear D gene. V lost 2 bases to trimming and J lost 5 bases, with 4 bases between them. This CDR3 comprises 11 residues. CDR1 is SNHLY, CDR2 FYNNEI, per germline. CDR3 sequence: CASSEFHEQYF. The DNA of the CDR3 is TGTGCCAGCAGTGAATTCCACGAGCAGTACTTC. The variable domain in full, with the rest retrieved from reference TRBV2 and TRBJ2-7, is EPEVTQTPSHQVTQMGQEVILRCVPISNHLYFYWYRQILGQKVEFLVSFYNNEISEKSEIFDDQFSVERPDGSNFTLKIRSTKLEDSAMYFCASSEFHEQYFGPGTRLTVT.

This sequence joins TRBV6-4 and TRBJ2-3; 12 bases match TRBD2. Trimming cost V 5 bases and J 4 bases; bases outside gene matches: 7. The CDR3 loop spans 16 amino acids. The germline V gene encodes CDR1 MRHNA and CDR2 SNTAGT. CDR3 loop: CASSLLAGGGADTQYF. In nucleotides, the CDR3 is TGTGCCAGCAGTCTACTAGCGGGAGGTGGAGCAGATACGCAGTATTTT.

The chain is built from TRBV6-5 and TRBJ2-1; 9 nucleotides align to TRBD2. Losses at the gene ends were 6 bases for V and 7 bases for J; bases not matched to a gene: 7. This CDR3 spans 14 amino acids. Germline CDR1 reads MNHEY; CDR2 reads SVGAGI. CDR3 coding DNA: TGTGCCAGCAGAGTTAGCGGGAGCTCGAATGAGCAGTTCTTC. It is translated as CASRVSGSSNEQFF.

The rearrangement joins TRBV11-1 to TRBJ2-3; perhaps TRBD2 as D (5 bases). Trimming took off 2 bases at V and 2 bases at J, with 11 bases between the two ends. The CDR3 consists of 15 residues. CDR1 SGHAT and CDR2 FQDESV come from the germline V gene (reference sequence). CDR3 DNA: TGTGCCAGCAGCTTACTGCGGGCCCCCACAGATACGCAGTATTTT. This translates into CASSLLRAPTDTQYF. Full variable domain (rest looked up from reference TRBV11-1 and TRBJ2-3): EAEVAQSPRYKITEKSQAVAFWCDPISGHATLYWYRQILGQGPELLVQFQDESVVDDSQLPKDRFSAERLKGVDSTLKIQPAELGDSAMYLCASSLLRAPTDTQYFGPGTRLTVL.

The chain employs TRBV13 and TRBJ1-2; D not certain. This CDR3 is 13 amino acids long. Germline V gene data show CDR1 as PRHDT and CDR2 as FYEKMQ (reference sequence). Trimming stripped 2 bases from V and 2 bases from J, with 6 bases between. CDR3 nucleotides: TGTGCCAGCAGCTTACAAAGGAACTATGGCTACACCTTC. This translates into CASSLQRNYGYTF.

The chain has TRBV6-5 and TRBJ1-1; D is possibly TRBD1 (6 bases). CDR3 length equals 16 residues. Germline CDR1 is MNHEY and CDR2 is SVGAGI. V was shortened by 4 bases and J by 5 bases, with 20 bases between the two germline ends. CDR3 sequence reads: CASSFSSGAGRTEAFF. CDR3 bases: TGTGCCAGCAGTTTTTCCTCAGGGGCCGGTAGGACTGAAGCTTTCTTT.